The 9 T cell receptor beta chains below were found in one sample sequenced in a study of T cells in Graves' hyperthyroidism and ophthalmopathy. Amplification of TCR beta CDR3 regions used RNA as the template. When the TCR CDR3 underwent first-round RT-PCR, the HTBI primer set was used. One entry per CDR3 protein, called by TCRdb with MiXCR from the multiplex PCR reads. The data hold hundreds of thousands of distinct CDR3 sequences, with around 15% observed a single time. The sample comprised blood. The receptors come from a man between 18 and 29 years old with Graves' ophthalmopathy.

This clonotype was picked up a small number of times. The chain couples TRBV6-1 to TRBJ1-6; no firm D call. The V and J ends lost 5 bases and 9 bases respectively, with 8 bases between them. The CDR3 is made up of 12 amino acids. From germline, CDR1 is MNHNS and CDR2 SASEGT. In DNA form, the CDR3 reads TGTGCCAGCAGTTACCGGGCTTCACCCCTCCACTTT. Protein product: CASSYRASPLHF.

Concerning this clonotype: Its ends do not fully match the called genes, so a read error is possible. V usage is TRBV27 and J usage is TRBJ2-2; TRBD2 agrees at 9 bases. The CDR3 loop spans 16 amino acids. In germline, CDR1 is MNHEY, CDR2 SMNVEV (reference sequence). The CDR3 nucleotides read TGTGCCGGCAGTTTAAAGGCGGGGGGGCTTTCCGGGGAGCTGTTTTTT. This codes for CAGSLKAGGLSGELFF.

There are a few counts of this clonotype. The junction departs from germline at one end; a sequencing error may be responsible. CDR3 in amino acids: CASSDSRQGDTDTQYF. The CDR3 region has the DNA TGTGCCAGCAGTGACTCCCGGCAAGGGGACACAGATACGCAGTATTTT. The V call is TRBV6-2 or TRBV6-3, the J call TRBJ2-3; D may be TRBD1 (5 bases). Per the germline V gene, CDR1 is MNHEY and CDR2 is SVGEGT. The CDR3 is made up of 16 amino acids.

This clonotype was picked up many times. J is TRBJ1-4 and V is TRBV2; D remains unclear. This CDR3 is built from 15 residues. V lost 8 bases and J lost 11, with 24 bases in between. Germline loops: CDR1 SNHLY, CDR2 FYNNEI. The CDR3 loop reads CASQILERHPWKLFF. The DNA of the CDR3 is TGTGCCAGCCAGATACTAGAAAGGCACCCATGGAAACTGTTTTTT.

This rearrangement joins TRBV7-9 to TRBJ2-5; no reliable D call. The CDR3 is made up of 14 amino acids. Germline V gene data show CDR1 as SEHNR and CDR2 as FQNEAQ (reference sequence). The ends were cut back, 1 base at V and 1 base at J, with 7 bases in the middle. The chain's CDR3 is CASSLVSLQETQYF. The CDR3 nucleotides read TGTGCCAGCAGCTTAGTATCGCTCCAAGAGACCCAGTACTTC.

Only a few counts were recorded for this clonotype. This chain links TRBV11-2 with TRBJ1-4, with D tentatively TRBD1 (5 bases). Germline V gene lookup returns CDR1 SGHAT and CDR2 FQNNGV. This CDR3 is built from 15 residues. V shed 2 bases and J shed 3 bases, with 10 bases lying between them. CDR3 loop: CASSLYGGANEKLFF. CDR3 sequence (DNA): TGTGCCAGCAGCTTATACGGGGGTGCTAATGAAAAACTGTTTTTT. Supplemented by reference TRBV11-2 and TRBJ1-4, the full variable domain reads EAGVAQSPRYKIIEKRQSVAFWCNPISGHATLYWYQQILGQGPKLLIQFQNNGVVDDSQLPKDRFSAERLKGVDSTLKIQPAKLEDSAVYLCASSLYGGANEKLFFGSGTQLSVL.

This clonotype was seen repeatedly, ten times or more. The chain uses TRBV5-6 and TRBJ2-3, with D possibly being TRBD1 (6 bases). The germline CDR1 and CDR2 sequences are SGHDT and YYEEEE. The germline V and J ends were trimmed by 5 bases and 2 bases, with 9 bases remaining between them. The CDR3 totals 13 residues. CDR3 nucleotide sequence: TGTGCCAGCAGGCGGACAGCCACAGATACGCAGTATTTT. Residues: CASRRTATDTQYF.

At least ten counts were recorded for this clonotype. The J gene is TRBJ2-7, the V gene TRBV12-3 or TRBV12-4; D is possibly TRBD1 or TRBD2 (6 bases each). V gave up 4 bases and J gave up 6 bases, with 10 bases separating them. The CDR3 sequence is 12 residues long. DNA of the CDR3: TGTGCCAGCAGTTGGGGGGCGCCCGAGCAGTACTTC. It translates to CASSWGAPEQYF.

This clonotype has just a few counts. This chain connects TRBV6-1 to TRBJ2-3; 8 positions agree with TRBD2. V lost 8 bases and J lost 3; bases outside the gene matches: 10. CDR3 size: 15 residues. Germline loops: CDR1 MNHNS, CDR2 SASEGT. The chain's CDR3 is CASGPLGGATDTQYF. In DNA form, the CDR3 reads TGTGCCAGCGGGCCACTCGGGGGGGCGACAGATACGCAGTATTTT.